This T cell receptor (beta chain) derives from a study of blood T cell repertoires in COVID-19. Background on the study: The cDNA or gDNA used as material had been derived from T cells, B-cell-depleted T cells, or PBMCs.

The CDR3 loop spans 16 amino acids. Germline CDR1 and CDR2: MNHEY and SVGAGI. V was clipped by 2 bases and J by 0 bases; unmatched bases: 5. Those who participated ranged in age from 18 to 89 years and resided in about 24 US areas. Cohorts were assigned according to the clinical history that participants reported. Original analysis: Amplified reference gene primers provided the basis for estimating nucleated cell counts. Assay: immunoSEQ multiplex PCR; the TCRdb copy retains only in-frame clones and omits some. V and J calls and clone size are copied from that table; D and trimming were computed from the DNA. The profile shows approximately 350,000 clones, 75% to 90% of them singletons.

The material sequenced was PBMCs or T cells enriched from blood (not recorded which). The V call is TRBV6-5, the J call TRBJ2-7, with 9 bases lining up with TRBD1. The source of this sequence is a man younger than 35 who had recovered from COVID-19. DNA of the CDR3: TGTGCCAGCAGTTACGTGGGGACAGGGAGCTCCTACGAGCAGTACTTC. As protein: CASSYVGTGSSYEQYF.